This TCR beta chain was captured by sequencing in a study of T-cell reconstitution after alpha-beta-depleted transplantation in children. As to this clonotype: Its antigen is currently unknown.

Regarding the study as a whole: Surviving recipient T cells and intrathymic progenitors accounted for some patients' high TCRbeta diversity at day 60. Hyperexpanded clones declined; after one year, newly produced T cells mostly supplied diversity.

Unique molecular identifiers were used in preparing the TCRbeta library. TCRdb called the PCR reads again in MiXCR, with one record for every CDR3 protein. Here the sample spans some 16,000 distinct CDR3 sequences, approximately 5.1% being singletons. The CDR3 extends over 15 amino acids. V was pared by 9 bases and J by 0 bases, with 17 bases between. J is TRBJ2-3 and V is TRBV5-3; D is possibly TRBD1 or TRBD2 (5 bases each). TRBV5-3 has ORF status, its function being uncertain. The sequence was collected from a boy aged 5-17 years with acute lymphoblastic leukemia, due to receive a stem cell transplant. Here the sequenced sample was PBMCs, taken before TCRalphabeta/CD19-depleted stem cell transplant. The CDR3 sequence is CAMGPRTWSTDTQYF. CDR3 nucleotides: TGTGCCATGGGACCCAGGACTTGGAGCACAGATACGCAGTATTTT.